The 5 T cell receptor beta chains below all came from one sample that was sequenced in a study of blood T cell repertoires in COVID-19. TCRdb keeps only in-frame clones here, not all; method: immunoSEQ multiplex PCR. The sample lists approximately 300,000 clones, approximately 92% occurring once. Sequencing was performed on peripheral blood. Receptors were obtained from a woman aged 25 to 39 with COVID-19, enrolled during active disease.

The CDR3 sequence: CASSILSGDTGDEQFF. Written as DNA, the CDR3 is TGTGCCAGTAGTATATTATCCGGGGATACGGGCGATGAGCAGTTCTTC. The chain combines TRBV19 with TRBJ2-1, with a weak D call TRBD2 (5 bases). Deletions cut 2 bases from V and 8 bases from J, with 19 bases between. CDR1 and CDR2 from the germline V gene are LNHDA and SQIVND (reference sequence). The CDR3 is 16 residues long.

The rearrangement joins TRBV10-3 to TRBJ2-7; D possibly corresponds to TRBD2 (6 bases). The germline gives CDR1 ENHRY, CDR2 SYGVKD. This CDR3 is 15 amino acids long. Trimming left V 1 base short and J 7 bases short, with 17 bases between. DNA of the CDR3: TGTGCCATCAGTGAGTGGTCGGCCCGGGGGAAGGAGCAGTACTTC. It translates to CAISEWSARGKEQYF.

The rearrangement links TRBV3-1 (or the pseudogene TRBV3-2) to TRBJ1-6, with D uncertain. The CDR3 totals 13 residues. Germline lookup yields CDR1 LGHDT and CDR2 YNNKEL (reference sequence). V lost 0 bases to trimming and J lost 9 bases, with 6 bases between them. The CDR3 reads CASSQDVLSPLHF. DNA for the CDR3: TGTGCCAGCAGCCAAGACGTCCTTTCACCCCTCCACTTT.

A few counts support this clone. V and J are TRBV7-2 and TRBJ2-2, with D possibly being TRBD2 (5 bases). Trimming left V 0 bases short and J 4 bases short, with 12 bases between. CDR1 and CDR2 (germline): SGHTA, FQGNSA. The CDR3 extends over 16 amino acids. The CDR3 DNA reads TGTGCCAGCAGCTTAGCGGTAGGGCGGGTCACCGGGGAGCTGTTTTTT. Translating gives CASSLAVGRVTGELFF.

The rearrangement joins TRBV24-1 to TRBJ2-2; D perhaps matches TRBD1 (5 bases). The CDR3 runs 13 residues. The germline gives CDR1 KGHDR, CDR2 SFDVKD. The germline V and J ends were trimmed by 4 bases and 7 bases, with 9 bases remaining between them. CDR3 in DNA: TGTGCCACCAGTGACACAGGATTCGGGGAGCTGTTTTTT. Its translation is CATSDTGFGELFF.